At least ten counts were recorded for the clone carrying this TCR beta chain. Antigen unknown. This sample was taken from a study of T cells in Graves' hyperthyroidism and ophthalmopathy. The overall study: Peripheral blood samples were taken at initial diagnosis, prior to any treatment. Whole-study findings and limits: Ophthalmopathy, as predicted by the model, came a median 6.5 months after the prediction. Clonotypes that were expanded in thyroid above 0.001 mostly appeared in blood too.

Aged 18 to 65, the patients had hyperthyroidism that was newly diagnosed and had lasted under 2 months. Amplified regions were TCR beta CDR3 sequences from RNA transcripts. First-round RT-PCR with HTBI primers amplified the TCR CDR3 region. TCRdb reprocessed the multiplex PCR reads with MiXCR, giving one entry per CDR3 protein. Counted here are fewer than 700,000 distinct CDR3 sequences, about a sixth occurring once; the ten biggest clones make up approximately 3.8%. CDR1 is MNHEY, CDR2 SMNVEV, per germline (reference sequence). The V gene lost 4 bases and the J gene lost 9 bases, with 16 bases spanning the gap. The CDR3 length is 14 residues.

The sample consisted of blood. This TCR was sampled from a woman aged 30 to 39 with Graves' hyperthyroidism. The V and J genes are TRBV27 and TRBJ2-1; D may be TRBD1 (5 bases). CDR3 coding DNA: TGTGCCAGCAGTTCACCTGGGGCTCTGGCTGAGCAGTTCTTC. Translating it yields CASSSPGALAEQFF.